Listed below are T cell receptor beta chains from one sample, sequenced in a study of post-analysis software for immune sequencing data. Using its own MiXCR run on the PCR reads, TCRdb lists one record per CDR3 protein. This table holds roughly 600,000 distinct CDR3 sequences, roughly two fifths found once. The sequenced sample was blood. These receptors were obtained from a girl between 10 and 17 years old with multiple sclerosis. Each CDR3 is given with its conserved first and last residue.

V	CDR3
TRBV4-1	CASSQDPGDVSAYEQYF
TRBV13	CASSVWGQGGNEQFF
TRBV10-3	CGIRTGTGTNEQFF
TRBV7-9	CASLPLTSFEQYF
TRBV5-1	CASSDGLPSYNEQFF
TRBV10-3	CAIQTASGETQYF
TRBV6-5	CASSPGVGEQYF
TRBV12-3/TRBV12-4	CASSLGTGTGSGANVLTF
TRBV2	CASSVNEQFF
TRBV4-1	CASSQETRWDRKDTQYF
TRBV7-3	CASSLGLATDTQYF
TRBV12-3/TRBV12-4	CASSSQLADQETQYF
TRBV3-1	CASSALGGPGQSSRRQYF
TRBV3-1	CASSQAPSTGSGANVLTF